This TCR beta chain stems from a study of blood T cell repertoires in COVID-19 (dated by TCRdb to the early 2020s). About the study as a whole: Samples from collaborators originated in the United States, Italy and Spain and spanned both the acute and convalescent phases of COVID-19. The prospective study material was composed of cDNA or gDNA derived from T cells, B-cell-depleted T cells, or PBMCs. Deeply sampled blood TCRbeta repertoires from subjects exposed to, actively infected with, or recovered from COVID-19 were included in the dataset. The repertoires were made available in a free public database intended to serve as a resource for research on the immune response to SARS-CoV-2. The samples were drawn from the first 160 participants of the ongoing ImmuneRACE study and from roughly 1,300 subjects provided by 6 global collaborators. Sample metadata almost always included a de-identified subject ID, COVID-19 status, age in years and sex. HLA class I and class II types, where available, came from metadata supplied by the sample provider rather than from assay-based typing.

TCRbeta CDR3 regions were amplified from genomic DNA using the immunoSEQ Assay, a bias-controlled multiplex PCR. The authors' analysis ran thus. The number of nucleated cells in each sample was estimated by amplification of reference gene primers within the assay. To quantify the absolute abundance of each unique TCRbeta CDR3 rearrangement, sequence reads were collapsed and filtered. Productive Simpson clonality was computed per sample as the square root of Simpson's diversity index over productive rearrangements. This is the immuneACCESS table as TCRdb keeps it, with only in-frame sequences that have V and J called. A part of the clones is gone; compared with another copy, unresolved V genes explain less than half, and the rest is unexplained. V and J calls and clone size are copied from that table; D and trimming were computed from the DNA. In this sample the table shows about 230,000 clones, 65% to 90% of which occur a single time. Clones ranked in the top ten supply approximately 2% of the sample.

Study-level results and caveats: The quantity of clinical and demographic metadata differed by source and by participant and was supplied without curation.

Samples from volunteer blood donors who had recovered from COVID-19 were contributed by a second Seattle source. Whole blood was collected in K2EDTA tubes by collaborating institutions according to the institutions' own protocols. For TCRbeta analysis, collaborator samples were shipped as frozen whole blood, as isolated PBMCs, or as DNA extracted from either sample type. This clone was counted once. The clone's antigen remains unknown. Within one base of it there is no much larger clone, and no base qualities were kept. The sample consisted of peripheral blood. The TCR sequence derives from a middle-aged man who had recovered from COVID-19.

In nucleotide form, the sequence is TGTGCCAGCAGCTTAGTTGGACTACCACCTGGAGGCGAGCAGTACTTC. Its protein product is CASSLVGLPPGGEQYF. The V and J segments used are TRBV7-2 and TRBJ2-7; TRBD2 might be the D gene, on 6 matching bases. Relative to germline, V is 1 base shorter and J is 6 bases shorter, with 19 bases between their ends. Reading the germline V gene gives CDR1 SGHTA and CDR2 FQGNSA. Inclusive of the bounding cysteine and phenylalanine, the CDR3 is 16 residues long. Here the CDR3 DNA is all that survives: 48 bases in frame from base 1.